The clone carrying this TCR beta chain was picked up a small number of times. TCRdb called the 5' RACE reads again in MiXCR, with one record for every CDR3 protein. The sample shows about 210,000 distinct CDR3 sequences, less than 9.5% of them seen only once. The source of the sample is a study of identical twins. The germline gives CDR1 SGHAT, CDR2 FQNNGV. The CDR3 contains 15 residues. V lost 2 bases and J lost 1; bases outside the gene matches: 4. The rearrangement links TRBV11-2 to TRBJ1-1; the match to TRBD1 covers 7 bases. This receptor was identified in a woman aged 18-29 years in good health. Input material: memory (CD45RO+) T cells sorted from blood. In DNA, the CDR3 is TGTGCCAGCAGCTTACGACAGGGACGGAACACTGAAGCTTTCTTT. This encodes CASSLRQGRNTEAFF.